These T cell receptor beta chains were read from a single sample in a study of regulatory T cells in long-lasting Graves disease. Each CDR3 protein gets one entry after TCRdb re-called the multiplex PCR reads with MiXCR. The sample lists 350,000 to 550,000 distinct CDR3 sequences, 13% to 15% occurring once. These records were also assigned to another study, of T cells in Graves' hyperthyroidism and ophthalmopathy.

This sample comprised peripheral blood mononuclear cells (PBMCs), obtained at new diagnosis, from a patient treated with antithyroid drugs. These receptors all come from a woman in her forties or fifties with Graves disease. The CDR3 runs from the conserved cysteine through the conserved F or W. A D gene is named only where the DNA matches it firmly. Size values are once, few and many counts, or a class for expanded clones, and some rows have none.

>TRBD2|once|TRBV12-3/TRBV12-4|TRBJ2-1
CASSSFGLADPYNEQFF
TGTGCCAGCAGTTCCTTTGGGCTAGCGGACCCCTACAATGAGCAGTTCTTC
>NA|many|TRBV30|TRBJ2-6
CAWSVSGANVLTF
TGTGCCTGGAGTGTCTCTGGGGCCAACGTCCTGACTTTC
>TRBD2|NA|TRBV20-1|TRBJ2-1
CSAQGGGRDEQFF
TGCAGTGCTCAGGGAGGCGGGAGGGATGAGCAGTTCTTC
>TRBD2|NA|TRBV6-1|TRBJ2-5
CASTMGTSGTETQYF
TGTGCCAGCACAATGGGTACTAGCGGGACAGAGACCCAGTACTTC
>NA|many|TRBV5-6|TRBJ2-2
CASSLISTIMAGELFF
TGTGCCAGCAGCTTGATTTCTACCATCATGGCCGGGGAGCTGTTTTTT
>NA|many|TRBV11-3|TRBJ2-3
CASSSGRTTNTDTQYF
TGTGCCAGCAGCTCGGGACGGACGACTAACACAGATACGCAGTATTTT
>TRBD2|many|TRBV11-3|TRBJ2-1
CASSSLEAGSNEQFF
TGTGCCAGCAGCTCTTTAGAAGCGGGAAGCAATGAGCAGTTCTTC
>NA|NA|TRBV18|TRBJ2-2
CASSSGTVLPGELFF
TGTGCCAGCTCAAGCGGGACAGTCCTCCCCGGGGAGCTGTTTTTT
>NA|NA|TRBV28|TRBJ2-1
CASSSATPSGSSYNEQFF
TGTGCCAGCAGTTCAGCAACCCCAAGCGGAAGCTCCTACAATGAGCAGTTCTTC
>NA|many|TRBV6-2/TRBV6-3|TRBJ2-7
CASSYPGQHPSYEQYF
TGTGCCAGCAGTTACCCAGGACAGCACCCATCCTACGAGCAGTACTTC